This T cell receptor (beta chain) originates from a study of T cell repertoires in cytomegalovirus infection. Germline loops: CDR1 MNHNY, CDR2 SVGAGI (reference sequence). V was cut by 2 bases and J by 3 bases, with 11 bases left in between. The CDR3 totals 14 residues. TCRdb reprocessed the reads with MiXCR, giving one entry per CDR3 protein. This table holds about 740,000 distinct CDR3 sequences, 35% to 45% found once. This clonotype came up many times. The origin of this receptor is a human donor in good health (CMV status not recorded). Some clones in this sample may be carry-over from other donors' samples. This chain joins TRBV6-6 and TRBJ2-7, with unresolved D. The specimen sequenced was PBMCs. Here the CDR3 DNA reads TGTGCCAGCAGTTACCCTAGTGTGAGCTACGAGCAGTACTTC. Translated: CASSYPSVSYEQYF.